Below are 22 T cell receptor beta chains sequenced from a single sample in a study of shared clonotypes between healthy human individuals. Generated by immunoSEQ multiplex PCR, the TCRdb table keeps only in-frame clones and is missing some. This sample has about 1,800,000 clones; about 95% occur once, and the top ten carry 0.95% to 1.5%. The naive CD8 population came from CD45RO-negative cells selected for CCR7, without terminally differentiated effector memory CD45RA+ cells. The specimen sequenced was naive CD8+ T cells sorted from blood. The origin of the receptors is a man younger than 30 in good health.

The V gene is TRBV9, the J gene TRBJ1-2; unclear D gene. This CDR3 contains 15 residues. Trimming stripped 0 bases from V and 6 bases from J, with 15 bases between. Per the germline V gene, CDR1 is SGDLS and CDR2 is YYNGEE. CDR3 residues: CASSVEVRTDDGYTF. In DNA, the CDR3 is TGTGCCAGCAGCGTAGAGGTCAGGACGGACGATGGCTACACCTTC.

The chain combines TRBV19 with TRBJ1-1; TRBD1 is a possible D gene (6 bases). Germline V gene lookup returns CDR1 LNHDA and CDR2 SQIVND (reference sequence). Trimming stripped 5 bases from V and 1 base from J, with 17 bases between. The CDR3 loop spans 16 amino acids. The CDR3 here is CASSPQQGSGNTEAFF. Written as DNA, the CDR3 is TGTGCCAGTAGTCCCCAGCAGGGGTCTGGGAACACTGAAGCTTTCTTT.

The chain couples TRBV19 to TRBJ2-7; 8 positions match TRBD2. With V trimmed by 1 base and J by 3 bases, 14 bases remained unmatched. This CDR3 contains 18 residues. Germline-derived CDR1 and CDR2 are LNHDA and SQIVND (reference sequence). The CDR3 DNA sequence: TGTGCCAGTAGTATAGCGGGCCCTCGGGGGGGCCTCCTCTACGAGCAGTACTTC. This codes for CASSIAGPRGGLLYEQYF.

As concerns this clone: Other DNA sequences in the sample encode the same CDR3. V usage is TRBV11-2 and J usage is TRBJ1-3; tentative D call: TRBD1 (6 bases). CDR1 and CDR2 from the germline V gene are SGHAT and FQNNGV. This CDR3 has 15 residues. Trimming removed 4 bases from V and 0 bases from J, with 10 bases in between. The CDR3 sequence is CASSSDRISGNTIYF. The CDR3 nucleotides are TGTGCCAGCAGCTCAGACAGGATCTCTGGAAACACCATATATTTT.

This CDR3 is CASSAVPRLGNTGELFF. In DNA, the CDR3 is TGTGCCAGCAGCGCGGTACCGAGACTGGGAAACACCGGGGAGCTGTTTTTT. The chain uses TRBV9 and TRBJ2-2; unclear D gene. The V and J ends lost 3 bases and 2 bases respectively, with 17 bases between them. The germline CDR1 and CDR2 sequences are SGDLS and YYNGEE. The CDR3 runs to 17 residues.

J is TRBJ2-7 and V is TRBV6-5; 10 bases are a match to TRBD1. CDR1 and CDR2 (germline): MNHEY, SVGAGI. Trimming removed 7 bases from V and 7 bases from J; junction bases left unmatched: 13. CDR3 length equals 15 residues. CDR3 residues: CASTPTGGEISEQYF. CDR3 nucleotides: TGTGCCAGCACCCCGACAGGGGGCGAGATATCAGAGCAGTACTTC.

V is TRBV11-2 and J is TRBJ2-7; a possible D gene is TRBD1 (6 bases). V was pared by 5 bases and J by 2 bases, with 10 bases between. The CDR3 loop spans 13 amino acids. The germline CDR1 and CDR2 sequences are SGHAT and FQNNGV. The CDR3 DNA is TGTGCCAGCAGCGACAGGTTAACCTACGAGCAGTACTTC. Protein product: CASSDRLTYEQYF.

This chain links TRBV10-1 with TRBJ1-1, with 7 bases that match TRBD1. Trimming cost V 2 bases and J 1 base; bases outside gene matches: 7. In germline, CDR1 is WNHNN, CDR2 SYGVQD (reference sequence). The CDR3 has 16 residues. Here the CDR3 reads CASSERLTGKNTEAFF. The CDR3 nucleotides are TGCGCCAGCAGTGAGAGATTGACAGGGAAGAACACTGAAGCTTTCTTT.

This chain links TRBV7-9 with TRBJ2-5; unclear D gene. The CDR3 sequence is 15 residues long. Germline CDR1 is SEHNR and CDR2 is FQNEAQ (reference sequence). Trimming cost V 0 bases and J 5 bases, with 13 bases left between them. The CDR3 loop reads CASSLAVEASETQYF. The CDR3 coding sequence is TGTGCCAGCAGCTTAGCCGTGGAAGCATCGGAGACCCAGTACTTC.

V and J are TRBV19 and TRBJ2-2; no reliable D call. The CDR3 has 13 residues. Trimming removed 3 bases from V and 7 bases from J, with 9 bases in between. Germline values: CDR1 LNHDA, CDR2 SQIVND (reference sequence). Here the CDR3 reads CASSMMSFGELFF. The CDR3 nucleotides read TGTGCCAGTAGTATGATGAGTTTCGGGGAGCTGTTTTTT.

The chain uses TRBV28 and TRBJ2-4; the D gene is possibly TRBD2 (7 bases). The germline CDR1 and CDR2 sequences are MDHEN and SYDVKM. V was trimmed by 6 bases and J by 8 bases, leaving 23 bases between them. This CDR3 region has 16 residues. The CDR3 is CASSGSWGGQVDIQYF. As DNA, the CDR3 is TGTGCCAGCAGCGGGAGTTGGGGGGGACAAGTGGACATTCAGTACTTC.

Only one count was recorded for this clone. J is TRBJ2-7 and V is TRBV6-6; possible D gene TRBD1, 5 bases. This CDR3 is 14 amino acids long. In germline, CDR1 is MNHNY, CDR2 SVGAGI (reference sequence). Trimming removed 5 bases from V and 2 bases from J, with 13 bases in between. The CDR3 spells CASSPTGAPYEQYF. The CDR3 DNA reads as TGTGCCAGCAGTCCTACAGGAGCCCCCTACGAGCAGTACTTC.

The chain is built from TRBV5-1 and TRBJ1-2, with 8 bases that match TRBD1. Looked up from germline, CDR1 is SGHRS and CDR2 is YFSETQ. V trimming: 4 bases; J trimming: 10 bases; junction bases outside the gene matches: 3. The length of the CDR3 is 11 residues. CDR3 sequence: CASSSQGAYTF. CDR3 DNA sequence: TGCGCCAGCAGCAGCCAGGGGGCCTACACCTTC.

The rearrangement links TRBV9 to TRBJ2-7; D is unclear. V lost 4 bases and J lost 2, with 16 bases in between. The CDR3 covers 15 residues. Germline V gives CDR1 SGDLS, CDR2 YYNGEE. CDR3 DNA sequence: TGTGCCAGCAGCCCAAAGGAAGTACAGCCCTACGAGCAGTACTTC. This sequence encodes CASSPKEVQPYEQYF.

The chain employs TRBV5-1 and TRBJ2-2; 7 bases map to TRBD1. CDR3 length equals 17 residues. Germline trimming cut 6 bases from V and 5 bases from J; bases unmatched to any gene: 16. CDR1 is SGHRS, CDR2 YFSETQ, per germline. As DNA, the CDR3 is TGCGCCAGCACCTTCTCGGGTTGGACAGGTGGGACCGGGGAGCTGTTTTTT. It specifies CASTFSGWTGGTGELFF. The variable domain in full, completed from reference TRBV5-1 and TRBJ2-2, reads KAGVTQTPRYLIKTRGQQVTLSCSPISGHRSVSWYQQTPGQGLQFLFEYFSETQRNKGNFPGRFSGRQFSNSRSEMNVSTLELGDSALYLCASTFSGWTGGTGELFFGEGSRLTVL.

The chain links TRBV5-1 to TRBJ2-7, with 9 positions matching TRBD2. The CDR3 extends over 14 amino acids. Germline loops: CDR1 SGHRS, CDR2 YFSETQ. With 4 bases clipped from V and 7 bases from J, the junction kept 9 bases outside the gene matches. In DNA form, the CDR3 reads TGCGCCAGCAGCCCCGCGCTAGCGGGAATTGAGCAGTACTTC. Protein: CASSPALAGIEQYF.

In the case of this clone: The identical CDR3 is also encoded by other nucleotide sequences in the sample. The chain recombines TRBV6-5 with TRBJ1-4; D is perhaps TRBD1 (6 bases). Germline V lookup: CDR1 MNHEY, CDR2 SVGAGI. Trimming removed 0 bases at V and 8 bases at J, with 13 bases between. The CDR3 has 15 residues. The CDR3 DNA reads TGTGCCAGCAGTTACTCAGGGGGGCAAGGGGAAAAACTGTTTTTT. This sequence encodes CASSYSGGQGEKLFF.

This clone appeared a single time. V usage is TRBV28 and J usage is TRBJ1-3; D gene unclear. Germline V gives CDR1 MDHEN, CDR2 SYDVKM. The CDR3 runs to 15 residues. Trimming took 3 bases from V and 0 from J, leaving 9 bases between them. The CDR3: CASSFPEFSGNTIYF. The CDR3 region has the DNA TGTGCCAGCAGTTTCCCCGAGTTCTCTGGAAACACCATATATTTT.

V is TRBV28 and J is TRBJ2-7, with D possibly called TRBD1 or TRBD2 (5 bases each). Germline CDR1 is MDHEN and CDR2 is SYDVKM. CDR3 length: 12 residues. Deletions cut 6 bases from V and 7 bases from J, with 13 bases between. The CDR3 DNA reads TGTGCCAGCAGCTATACGGGGCTTGAGCAGTACTTC. This gives the protein CASSYTGLEQYF.

The chain carries TRBV15 and TRBJ1-5; no reliable D call. The CDR3 is 13 amino acids. V lost 5 bases to trimming and J lost 3 bases, with 8 bases between them. Germline V gives CDR1 LNHNV, CDR2 YYDKDF (reference sequence). In DNA, the CDR3 is TGTGCCACCAGCGGTCTCTACAATCAGCCCCAGCATTTT. Protein product: CATSGLYNQPQHF.

The genes are TRBV7-9 and TRBJ1-4, with 7 positions matching TRBD1. The J segment lost 0 bases and the V segment lost 1 base, leaving 2 bases of the junction unmatched. The CDR3 loop spans 16 amino acids. Germline CDR1 and CDR2: SEHNR and FQNEAQ (reference sequence). CDR3 residues: CASSLVQGATNEKLFF. The CDR3, as DNA: TGTGCCAGCAGCTTAGTGCAGGGGGCAACTAATGAAAAACTGTTTTTT.

This sequence joins TRBV10-1 and TRBJ2-1; 9 positions agree with TRBD1. Germline trimming cut 6 bases from V and 3 bases from J; bases unmatched to any gene: 6. The CDR3 has 15 amino acids. Germline-derived CDR1 and CDR2 are WNHNN and SYGVQD (reference sequence). The CDR3 nucleotides read TGCGCCAGCAGGGACCGACAGGGGGTCTACAATGAGCAGTTCTTC. Amino acid sequence: CASRDRQGVYNEQFF.